This T cell receptor beta chain derives from a study of blood T cell repertoires in COVID-19 (dated by TCRdb to about 2020). General notes on the study: Samples covering the acute and convalescent phases of COVID-19 were provided by collaborators in the United States, Italy and Spain. The prospective study material was composed of cDNA or gDNA derived from T cells, B-cell-depleted T cells, or PBMCs. Deeply sampled blood TCRbeta repertoires from subjects exposed to, actively infected with, or recovered from COVID-19 were included in the dataset. The repertoires were made available in a free public database intended to serve as a resource for research on the immune response to SARS-CoV-2. Samples came from the ongoing ImmuneRACE study (first 160 participants) plus 1,254 subjects from 6 global collaborators. The sample metadata nearly always contained a de-identified subject ID, COVID-19 status, age in years and sex. HLA class I and class II types, where available, came from metadata supplied by the sample provider rather than from assay-based typing.

The CDR3, cysteine through phenylalanine, is 12 amino acids long. The CDR3 DNA has 36 bases and is translated from base 1. The germline V gene supplies CDR1 MDHEN and CDR2 SYDVKM. V is reduced by 6 bases and J by 8 bases, leaving a spacing of 13 bases between them. TCRbeta CDR3 regions were amplified from genomic DNA by means of the immunoSEQ Assay, a bias-controlled multiplex PCR. In the source study's methods: The number of nucleated cells in each sample was estimated from the amplification of reference gene primers within the assay. Sequence reads were collapsed and filtered to measure the absolute abundance of every unique TCRbeta CDR3 rearrangement. For each sample, productive Simpson clonality was calculated as the square root of Simpson's diversity index across productive rearrangements. The immuneACCESS repertoire file appears here via TCRdb, limited to in-frame rearrangements. These files lack a portion of the clones; in checked studies, under half of the deficit traces to unresolved V genes, and the cause of the others is not known. V, J and clone size are those of that table, while D and trimming were read from the DNA. The sample profile shows roughly 200,000 clones; approximately 85% of them were found once. Together, the top ten hold about 9.6% of the sample.

Study-level results and caveats: The amount of clinical and demographic metadata varied by source and participant and was provided uncurated.

About this clone itself: The antigen this receptor binds is unknown. It has no much larger one-base neighbor in the sample; base qualities were not kept.

Participants in the prospective study were aged roughly 18 to 89 years, lived in 24 United States geographic areas, and enrolled through a virtual design. In the prospective study, participants were assigned to cohorts based on the clinical history participants reported in a screening survey and a study questionnaire. Recovered participants in ImmuneRACE Cohort 3 were defined as having two consecutive negative NP/OP PCR tests, clearance from a healthcare professional, or resolution of symptoms. In the prospective study, mobile phlebotomists collected whole blood, serum and a nasopharyngeal or oropharyngeal swab from each participant. Additional blood draws and questionnaires over an approximately 2-month period could optionally be provided by prospective study participants. Blood samples from the prospective study were shipped frozen or at room temperature prior to DNA extraction.

Source material: PBMCs or T cells enriched from blood (not recorded which). This clonotype was obtained from a young woman who had recovered from COVID-19. The rearrangement joined TRBV28 to TRBJ1-2, with no D gene named confidently. CDR3 reads: CASSLPTGGYTF. At the DNA level, the sequence is TGTGCCAGCAGCCTACCGACCGGGGGCTACACCTTC.